This TCR beta chain was recovered during a study of OX40 agonist ivuxolimab in advanced cancers. About the full investigation: The costimulatory receptor OX40 (CD134) was targeted by ivuxolimab, a fully human IgG2 agonistic monoclonal antibody. Intravenous ivuxolimab was administered to patients every 2 weeks at six dose levels: 0.01, 0.1, 0.3, 1.5, 3 and 10 mg/kg. Of the approximately 50 patients in dose escalation, about 20 had hepatocellular carcinoma, approximately 15 had melanoma, 9 had renal cell carcinoma and 9 had head and neck cancer. In the dose-escalation cohort, 75% to 85% of patients were male, and the mean age was approximately 60 years with a range of roughly 20 to 80. Prior anti-PD-1, anti-PD-L1 or anti-CTLA-4 therapy was permitted, and checkpoint inhibitors had been received by approximately 39% of dose-escalation patients. Partial responses were achieved by three dose-escalation patients, of whom one had hepatocellular carcinoma and two had cutaneous melanoma. The purpose of peripheral TCRbeta sequencing was to test whether ivuxolimab changed TCR sequence diversity and led to clonal T-cell expansion. The monotherapy dose-escalation portion (N ≈ 52 patients) of the phase I ivuxolimab trial is reported in the paper.

The CDR3, cysteine through phenylalanine, is 13 amino acids long. Just the 39-base CDR3 DNA is kept, in frame starting at base 1. The junction carries 11 bases between V and J, which are trimmed by 3 bases and 6 bases respectively. In the germline V gene (reference sequence), CDR1 corresponds to MNHEY and CDR2 to SMNVEV. Overall study results and their limits: Low levels of normalized T-cell clonal expansion were also shown by some nonresponding patients. On average, CD8+ T cells showed more expanded clones than CD4+ T cells after ivuxolimab. The antigen specificity of the peripheral T cells that underwent clonal expansion was not determined. At doses from 0.1 to 3.0 mg/kg, clonal expansion was seen in both CD4+ and CD8+ blood T cells between baseline and week 6. In the 0.1-3.0 mg/kg groups, partial responders had among the lowest normalized peripheral clonal expansion, particularly in CD8+ T cells.

Genomic DNA was isolated from the sorted cells so that the TCRbeta CDR3 region could be sequenced. The immunoSEQ Assay was used to sequence the TCRbeta CDR3 regions. The source is immuneACCESS, and TCRdb retained only in-frame sequences with V and J called. Part of the clones is not carried over; for the studies checked, unresolved V genes explain less than half of this, and the remainder is unexplained. Here the sample has tens of thousands of clones; roughly 90% occur a single time. Of the sample, about 15% is held by the ten largest clones. On this clone itself: No cognate antigen has been identified for it. No per-base quality is available; no much larger clone lies one base away.

The trial excluded patients who had a history of autoimmune disease or who were on systemic immunosuppression. Peripheral blood for TCR sequencing was collected from all dose cohorts at baseline, on cycle 4 day 1, and on cycle 7 day 1. Samples were obtained from an open-label, multicenter, first-in-human phase I dose-escalation trial of ivuxolimab. Adults with locally advanced or metastatic melanoma, renal cell, hepatocellular, or head and neck squamous cell carcinoma were enrolled in the trial. Before TCR sequencing, CD4+ T cells and CD8+ T cells from peripheral blood were sorted into separate populations.

Recombination connected TRBV27 to TRBJ1-2, and the D gene may be TRBD1, 6 bases matching. The source material was CD4+ or CD8+ T cells sorted from blood, sampled in a trial of the OX40 agonist ivuxolimab. The TCR sequence derives from an adult with an advanced solid tumor such as melanoma, head and neck, liver or kidney cancer. The CDR3 has the sequence CASSFARGDGYTF. The DNA is as follows: TGTGCCAGCAGTTTTGCCAGGGGAGATGGCTACACCTTC.